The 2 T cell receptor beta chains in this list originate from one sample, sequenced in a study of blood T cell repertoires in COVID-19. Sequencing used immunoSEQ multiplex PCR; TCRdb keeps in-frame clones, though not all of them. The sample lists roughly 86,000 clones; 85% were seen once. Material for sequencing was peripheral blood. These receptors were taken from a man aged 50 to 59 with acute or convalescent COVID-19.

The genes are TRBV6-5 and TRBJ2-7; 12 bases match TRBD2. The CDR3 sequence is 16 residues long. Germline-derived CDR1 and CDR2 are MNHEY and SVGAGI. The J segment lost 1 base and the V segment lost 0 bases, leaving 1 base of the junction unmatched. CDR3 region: CASSYSTSGGSYEQYF. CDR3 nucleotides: TGTGCCAGCAGTTACTCGACTAGCGGGGGATCCTACGAGCAGTACTTC.

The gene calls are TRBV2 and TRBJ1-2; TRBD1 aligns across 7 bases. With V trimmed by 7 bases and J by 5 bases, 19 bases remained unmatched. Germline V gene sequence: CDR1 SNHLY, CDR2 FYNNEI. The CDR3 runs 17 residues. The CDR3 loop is CASTYYKISDRLYGYTF. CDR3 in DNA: TGTGCCAGCACTTATTACAAGATCTCGGACAGGTTATATGGCTACACCTTC.